The next 20 T cell receptor beta chains were all read from a single sample in a study of naive CD8 T cells in extremely preterm neonates. Profiled with immunoSEQ multiplex PCR; TCRdb holds only in-frame clones, not every one. The data hold 21,000 or so clones, with roughly 88% observed a single time. No antigen has been identified for these receptors. The study, taken as a whole, reports: Compared with older groups, preterm CDR3s were shorter, with fewer N additions and less trimming.

Extremely preterm deliveries at 23-27 weeks of gestation provided the preterm samples. The specimen sequenced was naive CD8+ T cells from cord blood. All receptors derive from a boy who was born preterm.

This rearrangement joins TRBV11-2 to TRBJ2-1, with 10 positions matching TRBD1. Losses at the gene ends were 1 base for V and 6 bases for J; bases not matched to a gene: 6. CDR3 size: 16 residues. CDR1 is SGHAT, CDR2 FQNNGV, per germline. The CDR3 DNA is TGTGCCAGCAGCTTAGGCGGGACAGGGGCCTTCAATGAGCAGTTCTTC. Translating it yields CASSLGGTGAFNEQFF.

The V call is TRBV27, the J call TRBJ2-1; a possible D gene is TRBD1 (6 bases). V shed 5 bases and J shed 0 bases, with 8 bases lying between them. Germline CDR1 is MNHEY and CDR2 is SMNVEV (reference sequence). The CDR3 spans 14 residues. The CDR3 DNA reads TGTGCCAGCAGTCTACAGGGCTCCTACAATGAGCAGTTCTTC. Translating it yields CASSLQGSYNEQFF.

This rearrangement joins TRBV6-6 to TRBJ2-3; perhaps TRBD2 as D (6 bases). The CDR3 runs to 14 residues. Germline values: CDR1 MNHNY, CDR2 SVGAGI (reference sequence). V was clipped by 2 bases and J by 0 bases, with 6 bases between them. CDR3 nucleotides: TGTGCCAGCAGTTACCGGGGGAGCACAGATACGCAGTATTTT. As protein: CASSYRGSTDTQYF.

This chain joins TRBV5-4 and TRBJ2-3; perhaps TRBD2 as D (6 bases). The V end was cut by 4 bases, the J end by 0 bases, with 6 bases between. Germline V gene lookup returns CDR1 SGHNT and CDR2 YYREEE (reference sequence). The CDR3 totals 13 residues. The CDR3 loop reads CASSGTSTDTQYF. In DNA form, the CDR3 reads TGTGCCAGCAGCGGGACTAGCACAGATACGCAGTATTTT.

This clone was counted between two and nine times. V is TRBV21-1 and J is TRBJ1-6; TRBD1 was called by the table and not checked on the DNA. TRBV21-1 is annotated as a pseudogene. CDR3 length: 14 residues. The CDR3 protein is CASSKGQYNSPLHF. The CDR3 nucleotides are TGTGCCAGCAGCAAGGGACAGTATAATTCACCCCTCCACTTT.

This clone is a singleton in its sample. The chain links TRBV30 to TRBJ2-3; D call uncertain. The germline V gene has CDR1 GTSNPN and CDR2 SVGIG (reference sequence). Between the trimmed V and J ends, which lost 2 bases and 4 bases, there was a span of 10 bases. The CDR3 spans 13 residues. The CDR3 sequence is CAWSWASPDTQYF. CDR3 coding DNA: TGTGCCTGGAGTTGGGCTTCTCCAGATACGCAGTATTTT.

A remark on this clone: This same CDR3 is encoded by further DNA sequences in the sample. V usage is TRBV6-5 and J usage is TRBJ2-2, with unresolved D. The CDR3 totals 13 residues. Germline V gene lookup returns CDR1 MNHEY and CDR2 SVGAGI. The V end was cut by 0 bases, the J end by 1 base, with 0 bases between. The CDR3 here is CASSYSNTGELFF. The CDR3 nucleotides are TGTGCCAGCAGTTACTCGAACACCGGGGAGCTGTTTTTT.

The chain has TRBV4-1 and TRBJ2-3; 14 positions match TRBD2. The CDR3 has 18 amino acids. The J segment lost 6 bases and the V segment lost 0 bases, leaving 8 bases of the junction unmatched. The germline V gene has CDR1 MGHRA and CDR2 YSYEKL. The CDR3 spells CASSQEWTSGGSADTQYF. The CDR3, as DNA: TGCGCCAGCAGCCAAGAATGGACTAGCGGGGGGTCCGCCGATACGCAGTATTTT.

The rearrangement joins TRBV4-2 to TRBJ1-5; D not resolved. V shed 3 bases and J shed 5 bases, with 8 bases lying between them. Germline V gene data show CDR1 as LGHNA and CDR2 as YNFKEQ. The CDR3 length is 13 residues. Here the CDR3 DNA reads TGTGCCAGCAGCCAGGGCTTAGATCAGCCCCAGCATTTT. Amino acids: CASSQGLDQPQHF.

This clone has just one count. The V gene is TRBV9, the J gene TRBJ1-3; D is unresolved. The CDR3 is 14 residues long. V was shortened by 4 bases and J by 0 bases, with 8 bases between the two germline ends. Germline CDR1 is SGDLS and CDR2 is YYNGEE. In nucleotides, the CDR3 is TGTGCCAGCAGCCCCGGGGTCTCTGGAAACACCATATATTTT. Amino acids: CASSPGVSGNTIYF.

The chain has TRBV6-5 and TRBJ2-6, with D unclear. V was cut by 1 base and J by 0 bases, with 1 base left in between. The length of the CDR3 is 14 residues. Germline CDR1 reads MNHEY; CDR2 reads SVGAGI. The CDR3 DNA reads TGTGCCAGCAGTTACTTCTCTGGGGCCAACGTCCTGACTTTC. It translates to CASSYFSGANVLTF.

V usage is TRBV4-1 and J usage is TRBJ2-7; D is uncertain. V was pared by 0 bases and J by 0 bases, with 9 bases between. Germline-derived CDR1 and CDR2 are MGHRA and YSYEKL. This CDR3 spans 15 amino acids. The CDR3 spells CASSQDKAPSYEQYF. The CDR3 DNA sequence: TGCGCCAGCAGCCAAGATAAGGCTCCCTCCTACGAGCAGTACTTC.

This clone occurred a few times. The chain employs TRBV11-1 and TRBJ1-2; weak D call: TRBD1 (6 bases). The V end lost 3 bases, the J end lost 2 bases, and 10 bases lay between the germline ends. The CDR3 has 14 residues. Germline-derived CDR1 and CDR2 are SGHAT and FQDESV (reference sequence). The CDR3 coding sequence is TGTGCCAGCAGCTTGGGGACAAAAAACTATGGCTACACCTTC. As protein: CASSLGTKNYGYTF.

This clone was detected a few times. This sequence joins TRBV12-5 and TRBJ1-2; weak D call: TRBD1 (5 bases). Looked up from germline, CDR1 is LGHNT and CDR2 is FRNRAP. Trimming removed 0 bases from V and 2 bases from J, with 7 bases in between. The CDR3 extends over 14 amino acids. CDR3 coding DNA: TGTGCTAGTGGTTTGGTACGGGACAACTATGGCTACACCTTC. Amino acids: CASGLVRDNYGYTF.

As to this clone: Compared with germline, one end of the junction differs, possibly owing to a read error. The chain carries TRBV7-7 and TRBJ2-5; TRBD1 might be the D (6 bases). Per the germline V gene, CDR1 is SSHAT and CDR2 is FNYEAQ (reference sequence). CDR3 length equals 13 residues. CDR3 in amino acids: CASSLGTQETQYF. In DNA, the CDR3 is TGTGCTAGCAGCTTAGGGACACAAGAGACCCAGTACTTC.

The chain has TRBV6-5 and TRBJ2-6; D remains ambiguous. With 2 bases removed from V and 1 base from J, the gap between germline ends came to 3 bases. Germline V gives CDR1 MNHEY, CDR2 SVGAGI. CDR3 length: 14 residues. The CDR3 nucleotides are TGTGCCAGCAGTTACGGGTCTGGGGCCAACGTCCTGACTTTC. Amino acid sequence: CASSYGSGANVLTF.

This chain joins TRBV4-3 and TRBJ2-5, with 8 bases fitting TRBD1. After removal of 2 bases from V and 5 bases from J, the junction contained 10 bases not matched to a gene. This CDR3 comprises 16 residues. From germline, CDR1 is LGHNA and CDR2 YSLEER. CDR3 coding DNA: TGCGCCAGCAGCCAAAGCCGGACAGGGTGGAAGGAGACCCAGTACTTC. Amino acid sequence: CASSQSRTGWKETQYF.

This clone was counted a few times. CDR3 nucleotide sequence: TGCGCCAGCAGCCAAGCGGGACAGGGGAATTCACCCCTCCACTTT. The encoded protein is CASSQAGQGNSPLHF. This chain links TRBV4-1 with TRBJ1-6; TRBD1 matches at 10 bases. Germline V gene sequence: CDR1 MGHRA, CDR2 YSYEKL. V was clipped by 1 base and J by 7 bases; unmatched bases: 1. The CDR3 contains 15 residues.

This sequence joins TRBV28 and TRBJ1-5, with D perhaps TRBD1 (6 bases). The CDR3 is 15 amino acids. The ends were cut back, 3 bases at V and 4 bases at J, with 13 bases in the middle. Germline assignment: CDR1 MDHEN and CDR2 SYDVKM. Here the CDR3 DNA reads TGTGCCAGCAGTTTTAGGGGGGGAGCGAATCAGCCCCAGCATTTT. Its protein product is CASSFRGGANQPQHF.

This clone was detected only a few times. The genes are TRBV6-6 and TRBJ2-7; 7 bases agree with TRBD1. The germline gives CDR1 MNHNY, CDR2 SVGAGI (reference sequence). The ends lost 4 bases at V and 0 bases at J; junction bases unmatched: 0. The CDR3 is made up of 13 amino acids. The CDR3 is CASSWDSSYEQYF. The CDR3 nucleotides are TGTGCCAGCAGTTGGGACAGCTCCTACGAGCAGTACTTC.